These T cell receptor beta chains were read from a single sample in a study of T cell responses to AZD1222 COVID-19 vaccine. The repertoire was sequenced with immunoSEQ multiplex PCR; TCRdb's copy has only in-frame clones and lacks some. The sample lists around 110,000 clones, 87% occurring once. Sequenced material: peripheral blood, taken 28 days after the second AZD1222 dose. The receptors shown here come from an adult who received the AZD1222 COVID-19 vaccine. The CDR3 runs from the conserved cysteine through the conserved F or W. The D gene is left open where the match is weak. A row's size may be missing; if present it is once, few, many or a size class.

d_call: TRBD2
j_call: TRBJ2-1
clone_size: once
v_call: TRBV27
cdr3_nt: TGTGCCAGCTACCGAGCGGGGGGCCATGAGCAGTTCTTC
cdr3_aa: CASYRAGGHEQFF

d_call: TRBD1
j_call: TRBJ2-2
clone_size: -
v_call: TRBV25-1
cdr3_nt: TGTGCCAGCAGTGAACAGGGGGTCCGGGAGCTGTTTTTT
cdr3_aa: CASSEQGVRELFF

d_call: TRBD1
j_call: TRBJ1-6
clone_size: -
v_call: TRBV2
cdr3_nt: TGTGCCAGCAGAGGGGGGACAGGGATCAATTCACCCCTCCACTTT
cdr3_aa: CASRGGTGINSPLHF

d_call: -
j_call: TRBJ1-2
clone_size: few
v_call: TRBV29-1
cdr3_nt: TGCAGCTCCTGGGGCAACTATGGCTACACCTTC
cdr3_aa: CSSWGNYGYTF

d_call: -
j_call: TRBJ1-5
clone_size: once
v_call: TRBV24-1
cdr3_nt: TGTGCCACCAGTGATCGGGGATTTAGCAATCAGCCCCAGCATTTT
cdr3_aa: CATSDRGFSNQPQHF

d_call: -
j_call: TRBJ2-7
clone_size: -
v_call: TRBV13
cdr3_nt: TGTGCCAGCAGCTTACTCTCCTACGAGCAGTACTTC
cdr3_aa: CASSLLSYEQYF

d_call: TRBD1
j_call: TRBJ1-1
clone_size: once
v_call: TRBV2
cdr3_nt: TGTGCCAGCAGTCGGACAGGGGGCGAGGGAGCTTTCTTT
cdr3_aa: CASSRTGGEGAFF

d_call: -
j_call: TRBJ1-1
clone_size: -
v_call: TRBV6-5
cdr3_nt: TGTGCCAGCAGGTTTCGGAACACTGAAGCTTTCTTT
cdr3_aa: CASRFRNTEAFF

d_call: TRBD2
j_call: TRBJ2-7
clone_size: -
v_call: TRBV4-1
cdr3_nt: TGCGCCAGCAGCCAACTAGCGGGGGGAACCTACGAGCAGTACTTC
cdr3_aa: CASSQLAGGTYEQYF

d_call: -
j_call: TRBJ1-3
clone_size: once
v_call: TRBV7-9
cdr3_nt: TGTGCCAGCAGCTTAAGGGACGGGGAAGCGTTTCGAAACACCATATATTTT
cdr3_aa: CASSLRDGEAFRNTIYF

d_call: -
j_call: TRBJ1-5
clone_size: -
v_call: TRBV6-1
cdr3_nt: TGTGCCAGCAGTGAAGCGCTTCAGGGAGGTGGGCCCCAGCATTTT
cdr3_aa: CASSEALQGGGPQHF

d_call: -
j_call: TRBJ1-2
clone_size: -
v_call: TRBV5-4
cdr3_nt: TGTGCCAGCAGCTTGGCCGGGGGGTCGGGCTACACCTTC
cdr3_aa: CASSLAGGSGYTF

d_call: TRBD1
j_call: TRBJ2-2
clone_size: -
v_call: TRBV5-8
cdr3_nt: TGTGCCAGCAGCTTGTGGACAGGGGAGACCGGGGAGCTGTTTTTT
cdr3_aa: CASSLWTGETGELFF

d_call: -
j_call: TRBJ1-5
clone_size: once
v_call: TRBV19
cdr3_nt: TGTGCCAGTAGGGGACTCTTGGGGGCGCCTCAGCCCCAGCATTTT
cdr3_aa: CASRGLLGAPQPQHF

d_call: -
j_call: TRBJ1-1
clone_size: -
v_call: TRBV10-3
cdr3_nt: TGTGCCATCAGGGGCGATTCGAACACTGAAGCTTTCTTT
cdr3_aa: CAIRGDSNTEAFF

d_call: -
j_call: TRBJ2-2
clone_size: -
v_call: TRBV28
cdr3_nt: TGTGCCAGCAGCCCCGGCTGGGACACCGGGGAGCTGTTTTTT
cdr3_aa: CASSPGWDTGELFF

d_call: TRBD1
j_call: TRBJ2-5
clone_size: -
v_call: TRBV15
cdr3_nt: TGTGCCACCAGCAGAGATTTTCACAGGGGGCAAGAGACCCAGTACTTC
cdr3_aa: CATSRDFHRGQETQYF

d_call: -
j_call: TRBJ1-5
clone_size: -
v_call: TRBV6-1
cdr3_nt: TGTGCCAGCAGTGAAGCGGGGCAGGGTAATCAGCCCCAGCATTTT
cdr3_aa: CASSEAGQGNQPQHF

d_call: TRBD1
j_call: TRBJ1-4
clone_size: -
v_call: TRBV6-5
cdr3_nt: TGTGCCAGCAGAGTTGACAGGGGGCGCGATGAAAAACTGTTTTTT
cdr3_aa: CASRVDRGRDEKLFF

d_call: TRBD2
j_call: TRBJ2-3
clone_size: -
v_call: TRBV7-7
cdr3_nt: TGTGCTAGCAGCCTTGTAGCGGGGGCCTCTAGCACAGATACGCAGTATTTT
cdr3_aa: CASSLVAGASSTDTQYF

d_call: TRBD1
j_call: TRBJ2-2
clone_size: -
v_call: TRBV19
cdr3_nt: TGTGCCAGTAGTGCCCGGGACAGGGGATATACCGGGGAGCTGTTTTTT
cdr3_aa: CASSARDRGYTGELFF

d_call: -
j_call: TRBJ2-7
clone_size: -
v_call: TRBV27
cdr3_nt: TGTGCCAGCAGCAGGGCCCCTGAGGACGAGCAGTACTTC
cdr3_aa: CASSRAPEDEQYF

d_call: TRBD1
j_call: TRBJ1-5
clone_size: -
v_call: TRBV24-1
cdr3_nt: TGTGCCACCAGTGACGGGACAGCTTCCAATCAGCCCCAGCATTTT
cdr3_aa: CATSDGTASNQPQHF

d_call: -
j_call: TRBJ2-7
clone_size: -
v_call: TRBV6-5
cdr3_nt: TGTGCCAGCAGAACTGGGGGGGCCGGTTGGTACGAGCAGTACTTC
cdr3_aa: CASRTGGAGWYEQYF

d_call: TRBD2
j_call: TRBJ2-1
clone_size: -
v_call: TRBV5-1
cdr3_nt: TGCGCCAGCAGCCCGGGGTGGGCGGGGGAGACCTACAATGAGCAGTTCTTC
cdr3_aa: CASSPGWAGETYNEQFF

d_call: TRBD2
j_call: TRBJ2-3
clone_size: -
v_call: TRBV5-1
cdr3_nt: TGCGCCAGCAGGTCGGGACTAGCAGGAGATACGCAGTATTTT
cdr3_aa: CASRSGLAGDTQYF

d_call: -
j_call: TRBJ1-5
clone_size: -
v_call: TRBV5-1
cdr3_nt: TGCGCCAGCAGCTACCAGAGGAGGAATCAGCCCCAGCATTTT
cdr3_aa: CASSYQRRNQPQHF

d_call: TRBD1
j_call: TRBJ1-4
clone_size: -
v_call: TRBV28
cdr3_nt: TGTGCCAGCAGCCCCGGGACAGCCAATGAAAAACTGTTTTTT
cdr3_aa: CASSPGTANEKLFF

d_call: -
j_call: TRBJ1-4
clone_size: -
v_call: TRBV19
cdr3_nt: TGTGCCAGTAGTATGGTGCCTGCAACTAATGAAAAACTGTTTTTT
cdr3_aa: CASSMVPATNEKLFF

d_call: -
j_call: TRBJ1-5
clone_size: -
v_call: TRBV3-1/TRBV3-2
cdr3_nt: TGTGCCAGCAGCCGGGCAGGCGGTCGTGTGGAGCCCCAGCATTTT
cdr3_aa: CASSRAGGRVEPQHF

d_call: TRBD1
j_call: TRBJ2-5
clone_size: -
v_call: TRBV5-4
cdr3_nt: TGTGCCAGCAGCGGGACAGGAGGGGAAGAGACCCAGTACTTC
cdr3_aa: CASSGTGGEETQYF

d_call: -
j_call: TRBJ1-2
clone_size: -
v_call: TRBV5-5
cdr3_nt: TGTGCCAGCAGCCCCGGAGGAGCGGCTAACTATGGCTACACCTTC
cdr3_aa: CASSPGGAANYGYTF

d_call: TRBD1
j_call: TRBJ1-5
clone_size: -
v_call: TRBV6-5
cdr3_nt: TGTGCCAGCAGACCGACAGGGGGTTATCAGCCCCAGCATTTT
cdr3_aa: CASRPTGGYQPQHF

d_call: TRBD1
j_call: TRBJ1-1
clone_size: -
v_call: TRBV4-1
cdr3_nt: TGCGCCAGCAGCCAAGGATCACAGGGGGGAACTGAAGCTTTCTTT
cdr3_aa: CASSQGSQGGTEAFF

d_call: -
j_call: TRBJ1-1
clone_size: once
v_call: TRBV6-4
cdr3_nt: TGTGCCAGCAAAGGGGGGGGGAACACTGAAGCTTTCTTT
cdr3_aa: CASKGGGNTEAFF

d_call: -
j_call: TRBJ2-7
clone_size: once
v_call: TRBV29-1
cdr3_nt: TGCAGCGTTGATGCGGGCCTGGGGTACGAGCAGTACTTC
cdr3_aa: CSVDAGLGYEQYF

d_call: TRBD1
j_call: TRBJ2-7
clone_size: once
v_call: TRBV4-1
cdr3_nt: TGCGCCAGCAGCCTTACAGGGGTGGACGAGCAGTACTTC
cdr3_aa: CASSLTGVDEQYF

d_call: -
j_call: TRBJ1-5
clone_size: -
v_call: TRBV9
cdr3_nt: TGTGCCAGCAGCGTAGGGACGGGCGGTCAGCCCCAGCATTTT
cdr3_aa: CASSVGTGGQPQHF

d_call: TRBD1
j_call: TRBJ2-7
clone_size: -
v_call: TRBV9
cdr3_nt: TGTGCCAGCAGCCCCGGGACAGTTGGTTACGAGCAGTACTTC
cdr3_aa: CASSPGTVGYEQYF

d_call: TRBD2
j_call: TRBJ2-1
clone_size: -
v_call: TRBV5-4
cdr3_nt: TGTGCCAGCAGCGGGGGGGGAACCTACAATGAGCAGTTCTTC
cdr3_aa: CASSGGGTYNEQFF

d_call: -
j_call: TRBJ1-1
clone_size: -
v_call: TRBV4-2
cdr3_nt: TGTGCCAGCAGCCGGACGGGAGGGCCTGAAGCTTTCTTT
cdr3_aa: CASSRTGGPEAFF

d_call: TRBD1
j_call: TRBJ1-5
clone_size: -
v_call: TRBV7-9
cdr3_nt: TGTGCCAGCAGCCTACAGGGGACTATCAAGCCCCAGCATTTT
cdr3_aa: CASSLQGTIKPQHF

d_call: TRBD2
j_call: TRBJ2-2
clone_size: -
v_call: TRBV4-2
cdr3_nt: TGTGCCAGCAGACCCGGACTAGCTAGGGGAGGGGAGCTGTTTTTT
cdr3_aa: CASRPGLARGGELFF

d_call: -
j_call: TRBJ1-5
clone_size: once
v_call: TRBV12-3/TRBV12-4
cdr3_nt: TGTGCCAGCAATCCTTCGGGGGGCCAGCCCCAGCATTTT
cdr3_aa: CASNPSGGQPQHF

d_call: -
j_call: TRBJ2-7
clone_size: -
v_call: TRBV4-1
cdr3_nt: TGCGCCAGCAGCCCCGATAGGGGCACGGCGAACGAGCAGTACTTC
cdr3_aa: CASSPDRGTANEQYF

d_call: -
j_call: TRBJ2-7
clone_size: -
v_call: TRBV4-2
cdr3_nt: TGTGCCAGCAGCCAAGGTGGGGCAGGGCAGCCCTACGAGCAGTACTTC
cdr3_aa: CASSQGGAGQPYEQYF

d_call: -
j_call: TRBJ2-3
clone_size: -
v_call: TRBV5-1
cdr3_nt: TGCGCCAGCAGCTTGGGCTCGAGGGAAAGGGATACGCAGTATTTT
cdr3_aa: CASSLGSRERDTQYF